Each of the 19 T cell receptor beta chains below was sequenced from the same sample in a study of PD-1 blockade in classical Hodgkin lymphoma. Profiling relied on immunoSEQ multiplex PCR, and the TCRdb table lists in-frame clones only, not all of them. The table includes 40,000 to 55,000 clones, around four fifths detected once. Documented time point: cycle 4 day 1 (C4D1), after more than five weeks of nivolumab. Relapse after autologous stem cell transplantation occurred in every patient, and brentuximab vedotin exposure varied. Sequenced here: peripheral blood mononuclear cells (PBMCs), sampled before the fourth cycle of nivolumab. Receptors were obtained from a human donor with classical Hodgkin lymphoma.

The V call is TRBV7-7, the J call TRBJ1-3, with 7 bases that match TRBD1. The CDR3 runs 14 residues. Per germline, CDR1 SSHAT and CDR2 FNYEAQ (reference sequence). V shed 5 bases, J shed 2 bases, and the junction held 3 bases outside the gene matches. The CDR3: CASSPQGTGNTIYF. CDR3 in DNA: TGTGCCAGCAGCCCACAGGGGACTGGAAACACCATATATTTT.

The rearrangement uses TRBV2 and TRBJ1-2; 9 bases align to TRBD1. V lost 3 bases and J lost 6; bases outside the gene matches: 5. The CDR3 runs 14 residues. CDR1 and CDR2 from the germline V gene are SNHLY and FYNNEI. Here the CDR3 DNA reads TGTGCCAGCAGTGACACAGGGGGCGCACATGGCTACACCTTC. This gives the protein CASSDTGGAHGYTF.

This clone was picked up one time. This chain links TRBV27 with TRBJ1-1; D is undetermined. Trimming pared 0 bases from V and 6 bases from J, leaving 11 bases between. From germline, CDR1 is MNHEY and CDR2 SMNVEV (reference sequence). There are 14 residues in the CDR3. CDR3 loop: CASSLSKAVAEAFF. The CDR3 DNA follows: TGTGCCAGCAGTTTATCGAAGGCGGTGGCTGAAGCTTTCTTT.

This clone has more than one count but fewer than ten. The chain links TRBV9 to TRBJ1-2; D remains ambiguous. The V end was cut by 2 bases, the J end by 6 bases, with 11 bases between. CDR1 is SGDLS and CDR2 is YYNGEE in the germline V gene. This CDR3 is 13 amino acids long. CDR3 DNA: TGTGCCAGCAGCGTCGGGAGGGAGAATGGCTACACCTTC. Protein: CASSVGRENGYTF.

The J gene is TRBJ1-1, the V gene TRBV21-1. TRBV21-1 is given as a pseudogene. This CDR3 has 11 residues. CDR3 DNA sequence: TGTGCCAGCAGCAAAAGGAAGGAAGCTTTCTTT. As protein: CASSKRKEAFF.

The chain combines TRBV18 with TRBJ2-5; TRBD1 or TRBD2 may be the D gene (5 bases each). The assigned J gene may be wrong: the sequence end matches TRBJ2-7 better. The germline V gene has CDR1 KGHSH and CDR2 LQKENI. CDR3 length: 14 amino acids. The CDR3 region is CASSPPGTYYEQYF. CDR3 nucleotides: TGTGCCAGCTCACCACCCGGGACCTACTACGAGCAGTACTTC.

This clone was detected only a few times. Other DNA sequences in this sample translate to the same CDR3. This sequence joins TRBV2 and TRBJ1-2; 9 positions agree with TRBD1. The CDR3 spans 12 residues. With V trimmed by 4 bases and J by 8 bases, 2 bases remained unmatched. CDR1 and CDR2 from the germline V gene are SNHLY and FYNNEI. The CDR3 reads CASSGQGDGYTF. DNA for the CDR3: TGTGCCAGCAGTGGACAGGGGGACGGCTACACCTTC.

This chain joins TRBV2 and TRBJ1-2, with D perhaps TRBD1 (6 bases). V was pared by 1 base and J by 5 bases, with 11 bases between. CDR1 and CDR2 from the germline V gene are SNHLY and FYNNEI. This CDR3 comprises 14 residues. DNA for the CDR3: TGTGCCAGCAGTGAAGGACAGGCTCAGTATGGCTACACCTTC. Amino acids: CASSEGQAQYGYTF.

The gene calls are TRBV7-9 and TRBJ1-1; no firm D call. Germline V gene sequence: CDR1 SEHNR, CDR2 FQNEAQ (reference sequence). Trimming took off 6 bases at V and 4 bases at J, with 12 bases between the two ends. CDR3 length: 13 amino acids. DNA for the CDR3: TGTGCCAGCAGAGATGACATTACCACTGAAGCTTTCTTT. Translating gives CASRDDITTEAFF. The whole variable domain, remainder taken from reference TRBV7-9 and TRBJ1-1, is DTGVSQNPRHKITKRGQNVTFRCDPISEHNRLYWYRQTLGQGPEFLTYFQNEAQLEKSRLLSDRFSAERPKGSFSTLEIQRTEQGDSAMYLCASRDDITTEAFFGQGTRLTVV.

J is TRBJ2-6 and V is TRBV28; D gene unclear. CDR1 MDHEN and CDR2 SYDVKM come from the germline V gene. V lost 6 bases and J 10 bases, leaving 10 bases between the germline ends. This CDR3 comprises 12 residues. The CDR3 DNA sequence: TGTGCCAGCAGCACCAGCTCTAACGTCCTGACTTTC. Translating it yields CASSTSSNVLTF.

This sequence joins TRBV10-3 and TRBJ1-3; D is undetermined. CDR1 and CDR2 from the germline V gene are ENHRY and SYGVKD. Trimming shortened V by 1 base and J by 5 bases, and 9 bases separated the two germline ends. The CDR3 covers 14 residues. DNA for the CDR3: TGTGCCATCAGTGAGTTCGAGGGTAGAAACACCATATATTTT. It codes for CAISEFEGRNTIYF.

The chain links TRBV5-1 to TRBJ2-3; D is possibly TRBD2 (6 bases). The CDR3 totals 14 residues. V was shortened by 4 bases and J by 2 bases, with 11 bases between the two germline ends. CDR1 SGHRS and CDR2 YFSETQ come from the germline V gene. The CDR3 coding sequence is TGCGCCAGCAGCACCCGGGACTCCACAGATACGCAGTATTTT. Translation: CASSTRDSTDTQYF.

The chain is built from TRBV4-1 and TRBJ2-7; D might be TRBD1 or TRBD2, each matching 5 bases. The CDR3 is 17 amino acids. Germline CDR1 MGHRA, CDR2 YSYEKL. V was trimmed by 0 bases and J by 0 bases, leaving 15 bases between them. The CDR3 spells CASSQDRGRWSSYEQYF. CDR3 DNA: TGCGCCAGCAGCCAAGATCGGGGACGCTGGAGCTCCTACGAGCAGTACTTC.

This clone appeared a few times. The chain uses TRBV4-3 and TRBJ1-1, with D unclear. V was trimmed by 2 bases and J by 0 bases, leaving 10 bases between them. This CDR3 is built from 15 residues. Germline V CDR1 and CDR2: LGHNA, YSLEER. CDR3 amino acids: CASSQQRTVNTEAFF. The CDR3 nucleotides are TGCGCCAGCAGCCAACAGAGGACCGTGAACACTGAAGCTTTCTTT.

This chain joins TRBV9 and TRBJ2-5, with D unresolved. This CDR3 contains 16 residues. Trimming took 0 bases from V and 2 from J, leaving 14 bases between them. Germline V gene data show CDR1 as SGDLS and CDR2 as YYNGEE. CDR3 coding DNA: TGTGCCAGCAGCGTAGGGAATAGTTCCCCTCAAGAGACCCAGTACTTC. Its translation is CASSVGNSSPQETQYF.

This chain joins TRBV28 and TRBJ1-4; D remains unclear. This CDR3 is 17 amino acids long. Trimming stripped 5 bases from V and 0 bases from J, with 16 bases between. The germline V gene encodes CDR1 MDHEN and CDR2 SYDVKM. CDR3 amino acids: CASSLTPSGSTNEKLFF. CDR3 bases: TGTGCCAGCAGTCTCACCCCATCGGGGTCAACTAATGAAAAACTGTTTTTT.

V usage is TRBV5-1 and J usage is TRBJ1-1; weak D call: TRBD1 (5 bases). V lost 2 bases to trimming and J lost 1 base, with 18 bases between them. The CDR3 loop spans 17 amino acids. Per germline, CDR1 SGHRS and CDR2 YFSETQ. The CDR3 sequence is CASSFLVTDPSNTEAFF. CDR3 sequence (DNA): TGCGCCAGCAGCTTCCTGGTGACAGATCCGTCGAACACTGAAGCTTTCTTT.

The gene calls are TRBV7-2 and TRBJ1-2; no clear D gene. Germline values: CDR1 SGHTA, CDR2 FQGNSA. The CDR3 is 14 residues long. V shed 5 bases and J shed 2 bases, with 12 bases lying between them. As DNA, the CDR3 is TGTGCCAGCAGCCCCGGATCTGGGAACTATGGCTACACCTTC. Its protein is CASSPGSGNYGYTF.

The genes are TRBV6-6 and TRBJ2-5; perhaps TRBD2 as D (6 bases). CDR3 length: 14 amino acids. The V and J ends lost 6 bases and 2 bases respectively, with 13 bases between them. Looked up from germline, CDR1 is MNHNY and CDR2 is SVGAGI (reference sequence). The CDR3 protein is CASRPPEGQETQYF. Written as DNA, the CDR3 is TGTGCCAGCAGGCCACCGGAGGGGCAAGAGACCCAGTACTTC.